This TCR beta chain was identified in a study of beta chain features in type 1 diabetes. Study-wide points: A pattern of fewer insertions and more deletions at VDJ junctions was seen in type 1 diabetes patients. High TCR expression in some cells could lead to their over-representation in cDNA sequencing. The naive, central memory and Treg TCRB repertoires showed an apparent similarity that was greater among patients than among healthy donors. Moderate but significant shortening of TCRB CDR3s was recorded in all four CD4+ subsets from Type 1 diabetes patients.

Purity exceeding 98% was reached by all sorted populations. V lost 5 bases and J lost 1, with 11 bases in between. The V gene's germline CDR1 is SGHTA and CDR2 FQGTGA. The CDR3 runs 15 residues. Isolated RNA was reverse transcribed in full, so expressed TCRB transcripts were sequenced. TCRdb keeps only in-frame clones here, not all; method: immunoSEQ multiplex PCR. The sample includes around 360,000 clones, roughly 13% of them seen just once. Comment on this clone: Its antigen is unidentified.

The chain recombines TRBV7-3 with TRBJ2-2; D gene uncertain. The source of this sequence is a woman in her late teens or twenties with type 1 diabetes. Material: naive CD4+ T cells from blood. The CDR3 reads CASSPTSMNTGELFF. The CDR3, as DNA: TGTGCCAGCAGCCCTACCTCGATGAACACCGGGGAGCTGTTTTTT.